The present T cell receptor (beta chain) was sequenced within a study of identical twins (TCRdb year 2016). Study-wide context: The study deep-sequenced TCR alpha and beta repertoires from monozygotic twins, unrelated adults of various ages and cord blood to test whether fetal clonotypes persist. To rule out contamination, the twin experiments were replicated at different times with different library preparation protocols. Points the paper makes about the study in general: Compared with coincidental sharing between unrelated individuals, out-of-frame TCR alpha sequences shared between twins showed an excess of sequences with low generation probability. Zero-insertion analyses could be partly confounded by invariant T cells such as MAIT and iNKT, though diverse VJ usage argued against such confounding for most clonotypes. In beta out-of-frame sequences, excess twin sharing was weaker, because having fewer shared sequences lowered the signal-to-noise ratio. Abundant cord blood beta clonotypes had fewer insertions, young adult naive repertoires showed a similar but weaker trend, and memory repertoires showed no such trend. Recombination models systematically underestimated out-of-frame TCR alpha sharing in monozygotic twins but agreed with sharing between unrelated individuals. Conclusions relied on cross-sectional statistical analysis, since the same donors could not be followed over many years.

V lost 4 bases and J lost 5 bases, and the count of bases not matched to a germline gene is 13. The CDR3 spans 16 residues, from the cysteine through the phenylalanine. Of the read, only the CDR3 DNA is kept; its 48 bases are in frame from base 1. Comments on this clonotype: The antigen this receptor binds is unknown. The sample holds no much larger clone one base away, and base qualities are not on file.

The method behind the library was 5' RACE. Data came from an Illumina HiSeq 2000. A universal primer binding site was introduced by template switching, and a unique molecular identifier was present in the final cDNA, enabling accurate counting of TCR cDNA molecules. Specific primers in the conserved constant-segment region were used to synthesize first-strand cDNA for the TCR alpha and beta chains. Each cDNA library was double barcoded, with a SMART-Mk sample barcode plus Illumina barcodes, to control for contamination. TruSeq adapter sequences and Illumina sample barcodes were added in two successive PCR steps. The TCR alpha and beta cDNA libraries were sequenced on the Illumina HiSeq platform using custom primers. The study's processing was this. Raw reads were processed with MiGEC to extract unique molecular identifiers, and MiXCR was used to determine CDR3 positions. Recombination models were inferred per individual with the repgenHMM and IGoR tools using an EM algorithm. The analysis of shared clonotypes was done with the tcR package in R, with sharing normalized by the product of cloneset sizes. To study raw recombination free of thymic and clonal selection effects, out-of-frame nonproductive sequences were analyzed. TCRdb trimmed public reads at Q25 via fastp, called clones via MiXCR and kept in-frame beta chains. Each entry merges the rows of one CDR3 protein and shows their most common DNA and genes. The V and J calls come from TCRdb's annotation, not from the publication. This sample is represented by about 720,000 distinct CDR3 sequences; around 8.3% of them were singletons. The ten largest make up 0.98% of the sample.

All donors were healthy Caucasians. Three pairs of female monozygotic twins, all aged 18 to 29 years, made up the twin cohort. RNA for TCR libraries was isolated from peripheral blood mononuclear cells. A further study also used this sample, focusing on yellow fever vaccine responses in identical twins. The second publication reports: The T cell response to vaccination in identical twins was reported by the authors to appear partly convergent and partly personalized. Focusing on identical twins, the study followed the T cell clones that responded to the vaccine, and did so with precision.

This receptor was identified in a woman between 18 and 29 years old in good health. In this chain, TRBV12-3 or TRBV12-4 is recombined with TRBJ1-2, and TRBD1 matches 7 of the central bases. Material: PBMCs. The CDR3 in this case is CASSSGTADATYGYTF. Read as DNA, the sequence is TGTGCCAGCAGTTCCGGGACAGCGGATGCAACTTATGGCTACACCTTC.